This TCR beta chain was sequenced during a study of cytotoxic CD8 clonotypes in ibrutinib-treated CLL. Assay used: immunoSEQ multiplex PCR; TCRdb lists only in-frame clones, some missing. This repertoire shows 12,000 to 15,000 clones, around 60% found once; its top ten account for roughly 40%. The receptor was isolated from a human donor with chronic lymphocytic leukemia. The source was PBMCs, collected before ibrutinib treatment.

In nucleotides, the CDR3 is TGTGCCAGCAGTGGTAGCGAGACTGGCACAGATACGCAGTATTTT. Its protein product is CASSGSETGTDTQYF. The V gene is TRBV2, the J gene TRBJ2-3; possible D gene TRBD2, 5 bases. Germline V gives CDR1 SNHLY, CDR2 FYNNEI. V shed 4 bases and J shed 1 base, with 12 bases lying between them. This CDR3 spans 15 amino acids.